This is a list of T cell receptor beta chains from one sample in a study of T cell responses to AZD1222 COVID-19 vaccine. Clones were read by immunoSEQ multiplex PCR, and TCRdb kept only the in-frame ones, dropping some. The sample has roughly 150,000 clones; approximately 93% are singletons. The sequenced sample was peripheral blood, obtained 28 days after the second AZD1222 dose. These receptors came from an adult who received the AZD1222 COVID-19 vaccine. Both conserved end residues are part of each CDR3. D genes are given only for firm matches. Where a row states a size, it is once, few, many or the class of an expanded clone; other rows omit it.

>-|TRBJ1-6|TRBV28|few
CASVPTGPSPLHF
TGTGCCAGCGTCCCGACAGGTCCGTCACCCCTCCACTTT
>TRBD1|TRBJ2-2|TRBV7-9|-
CASSSRDRGGGELFF
TGTGCCAGCAGCTCCCGGGACAGGGGAGGCGGGGAGCTGTTTTTT
>-|TRBJ1-1|TRBV4-2|-
CASSQDKSCCEAFF
TGTGCCAGCAGCCAAGATAAAAGCTGCTGTGAAGCTTTCTTT
>TRBD2|TRBJ2-5|TRBV15|-
CATSRFRGSETQYF
TGTGCCACCAGCAGATTCCGCGGGAGCGAGACCCAGTACTTC
>TRBD1|TRBJ2-7|TRBV19|-
CASSIRQGWNVLGNEQYF
TGTGCCAGTAGTATACGACAGGGATGGAACGTTTTGGGAAACGAGCAGTACTTC
>-|TRBJ2-7|TRBV14|-
CASSPRFSYEQYF
TGTGCCAGCAGCCCCCGTTTCTCCTACGAGCAGTACTTC
>-|TRBJ1-5|TRBV6-2/TRBV6-3|-
CASSYTDGYSNQPQHF
TGTGCCAGCAGTTACACGGACGGATATAGCAATCAGCCCCAGCATTTT
>-|TRBJ1-2|TRBV20-1|-
CSATDDYGYTF
TGCAGTGCTACCGACGACTATGGCTACACCTTC
>TRBD1|TRBJ1-1|TRBV29-1|-
CSVETGATEAFF
TGCAGCGTTGAGACAGGGGCCACTGAAGCTTTCTTT
>-|TRBJ1-3|TRBV27|once
CASRDGGNTIYF
TGTGCCAGCAGAGATGGGGGAAACACCATATATTTT
>-|TRBJ1-1|TRBV9|-
CASSPSGFAGSAEAFF
TGTGCCAGCAGTCCCAGCGGGTTTGCAGGTTCCGCTGAAGCTTTCTTT
>-|TRBJ1-2|TRBV6-6|-
CASTLGGLESGGYTF
TGTGCCAGCACTTTGGGGGGACTGGAGTCAGGGGGCTACACCTTC
>TRBD1|TRBJ2-7|TRBV18|few
CASSPLRRGPREQYF
TGTGCCAGCTCACCATTGCGCAGGGGGCCTAGGGAGCAGTACTTC
>-|TRBJ1-2|TRBV2|-
CASSGRDTGNYGYTF
TGTGCCAGCAGTGGTCGGGACACAGGAAACTATGGCTACACCTTC
>-|TRBJ2-1|TRBV20-1|-
CSASWGLRGGNEQFF
TGCAGTGCTAGTTGGGGGCTACGGGGAGGGAATGAGCAGTTCTTC
>-|TRBJ1-6|TRBV3-1/TRBV3-2|-
CASSQDGQMSPLHF
TGTGCCAGCAGCCAAGATGGGCAGATGTCACCCCTCCACTTT
>-|TRBJ2-2|TRBV24-1|few
CATSDARVPGELFF
TGTGCCACCAGTGATGCCAGGGTACCCGGGGAGCTGTTTTTT
>TRBD2|TRBJ2-5|TRBV10-3|-
CAISESLAGESLETQYF
TGTGCCATCAGTGAGTCGTTAGCGGGAGAATCCCTAGAGACCCAGTACTTC
>TRBD1|TRBJ1-1|TRBV27|-
CASSSLPGGLSCGAFF
TGTGCCAGCAGTTCCCTCCCAGGGGGCCTGTCGTGCGGAGCTTTCTTT
>TRBD1|TRBJ1-1|TRBV29-1|-
CSVGQVVETEAFF
TGCAGCGTAGGACAGGTAGTGGAGACTGAAGCTTTCTTT
>-|TRBJ1-4|TRBV5-5|-
CASSLAADEKLFF
TGTGCCAGCAGCTTGGCGGCCGATGAAAAACTGTTTTTT
>-|TRBJ2-1|TRBV29-1|-
CSVSLAFEQFF
TGCAGCGTTTCTCTAGCGTTTGAGCAGTTCTTC
>TRBD1|TRBJ1-1|TRBV19|-
CASSKGAGQGFRAFF
TGTGCCAGTAGTAAGGGGGCGGGACAGGGGTTTCGAGCTTTCTTT
>-|TRBJ1-1|TRBV5-8|-
CASSLGGGVEGTEAFF
TGTGCCAGCAGCTTGGGCGGGGGCGTGGAAGGTACTGAAGCTTTCTTT
>-|TRBJ2-7|TRBV11-2|-
CASSSYSYEQYF
TGTGCCAGCAGCTCATACAGCTACGAGCAGTACTTC
>-|TRBJ1-2|TRBV19|-
CASSLRANYGYTF
TGTGCCAGTAGTCTCAGGGCTAACTATGGCTACACCTTC
>-|TRBJ2-6|TRBV10-3|-
CAISEALRAGANVLTF
TGTGCCATCAGTGAGGCTTTAAGGGCTGGGGCCAACGTCCTGACTTTC
>-|TRBJ2-7|TRBV28|-
CASSGPYYEQYF
TGTGCCAGCAGTGGGCCCTACTACGAGCAGTACTTC
>-|TRBJ1-2|TRBV19|-
CASSIDLEGGGYTF
TGTGCCAGTAGTATAGATTTGGAGGGTGGTGGCTACACCTTC
>-|TRBJ2-7|TRBV18|-
CASSSLPLGSLSYEQYF
TGTGCCAGCTCAAGTTTACCACTGGGAAGCCTCTCCTACGAGCAGTACTTC
>TRBD1|TRBJ1-2|TRBV27|-
CASRSGQGGYGYTF
TGTGCCAGCAGATCTGGACAGGGTGGGTATGGCTACACCTTC
>-|TRBJ1-1|TRBV2|-
CASSGGAPEAFF
TGTGCCAGCAGTGGCGGGGCTCCTGAAGCTTTCTTT
>-|TRBJ1-2|TRBV3-1/TRBV3-2|-
CASSQPASGYTF
TGTGCCAGCAGCCAACCAGCCTCGGGCTACACCTTC
>TRBD1|TRBJ2-7|TRBV5-4|once
CASRGQGATYEQYF
TGTGCCAGCAGGGGACAGGGAGCAACCTACGAGCAGTACTTC
>-|TRBJ1-2|TRBV7-9|-
CASSSPETESNYGYTF
TGTGCCAGCAGCTCACCTGAGACAGAGTCTAACTATGGCTACACCTTC
>-|TRBJ1-5|TRBV7-8|-
CASSLGEPFRPQHF
TGTGCCAGCAGCTTAGGGGAACCGTTTCGGCCCCAGCATTTT
>TRBD2|TRBJ2-3|TRBV29-1|once
CSVNGLAGADTQYF
TGCAGCGTAAATGGACTAGCGGGAGCAGATACGCAGTATTTT
>TRBD2|TRBJ2-1|TRBV2|-
CASSPLGTWGGSYNEQFF
TGTGCCAGCAGCCCCTTGGGAACTTGGGGCGGGAGCTACAATGAGCAGTTCTTC
>-|TRBJ2-1|TRBV24-1|-
CATRGVRDEQFF
TGTGCCACCAGAGGAGTGAGGGATGAGCAGTTCTTC
>-|TRBJ2-7|TRBV7-2|-
CASSLGLALREQYF
TGTGCCAGCAGCTTAGGACTGGCTTTGAGAGAGCAGTACTTC
>-|TRBJ1-2|TRBV5-1|-
CASSFKLGVGYTF
TGCGCCAGCAGCTTCAAACTAGGGGTTGGCTACACCTTC
>-|TRBJ2-6|TRBV28|-
CASSFRRSGANVLTF
TGTGCCAGCAGTTTTCGGCGTTCTGGGGCCAACGTCCTGACTTTC
>-|TRBJ1-2|TRBV6-2/TRBV6-3|-
CASSPGVYGYTF
TGTGCCAGCAGTCCAGGGGTCTATGGCTACACCTTC